These T cell receptor beta chains were read from a single sample in a study of post-analysis software for immune sequencing data. Via MiXCR, TCRdb re-called the PCR reads, giving one row per CDR3 protein. The repertoire holds fewer than 850,000 distinct CDR3 sequences, around 27% seen once, with roughly 0.54% in the top ten. Sample: blood. The receptor source for this set is a girl under 18 with multiple sclerosis. Both conserved end residues are part of each CDR3. D genes are given only for firm matches. Part of the rows lack a size; the others show once, few, many or a class for expanded clones.

d_call,j_call,cdr3_length,v_call,clone_size,cdr3_nt,cdr3_aa
TRBD1,TRBJ1-4,15,TRBV5-5,NA,TGTGCCAGCAGGGCCGGGGGACAGGCTGCTGGAGAACTGTTTTTT,CASRAGGQAAGELFF
NA,TRBJ1-2,14,TRBV10-3,many,TGTGCCATCAGTGAGTCGGCGGATTCCTATGGCTACACCTTC,CAISESADSYGYTF
NA,TRBJ2-6,16,TRBV5-5,few,TGTGCCAGCAGCTTGGGGGGTGGGGAAGTTCAGCACGTCCTGACTTTC,CASSLGGGEVQHVLTF
NA,TRBJ2-7,14,TRBV5-1,once,TGCGCCAGCAGCTTCCGGCCGGCGGACCACGAGCAGTACTTC,CASSFRPADHEQYF
NA,TRBJ2-5,16,TRBV4-3,NA,TGCGCCAGCAGCCAAGACCTACAGGGTCTCTGGGAGACCCAGTACTTC,CASSQDLQGLWETQYF
NA,TRBJ2-1,12,TRBV9,few,TGTGCCAGCAGCGTAGATTTGGGGGAGCAGTTCTTC,CASSVDLGEQFF
NA,TRBJ2-7,11,TRBV20-1,NA,TGCAGTGCGGCGAGTTCCAACGAGCAGTACTTC,CSAASSNEQYF
NA,TRBJ1-6,14,TRBV12-3/TRBV12-4,NA,TGTGCCAGCAGTACGACAGTTTTTAATTCACCCCTCCACTTT,CASSTTVFNSPLHF
NA,TRBJ2-4,16,TRBV12-3/TRBV12-4,NA,TGTGCCAGCAGTTTAGCGCGACAGCTAGCCAAAAACATTCAGTACTTC,CASSLARQLAKNIQYF
NA,TRBJ1-1,12,TRBV6-2/TRBV6-3,NA,TGTGCCAGCAGTTATCCTCCAGATGAAGCTTTCTTT,CASSYPPDEAFF
NA,TRBJ2-4,15,TRBV6-2/TRBV6-3,NA,TGTGCCAGCAGTCGGGTTAGTGGGGCCAAAAACATTCAGTACTTC,CASSRVSGAKNIQYF
TRBD2,TRBJ2-1,15,TRBV5-1,NA,TGCGCCAGCAGCATGACTAGCGGGCGGGCACGTGAGCAGTTCTTC,CASSMTSGRAREQFF
TRBD1,TRBJ2-5,18,TRBV11-2,NA,TGTGCCAGCAGCTTACATACTCCGGGACAGAAGTACCAAGAGACCCAGTACTTC,CASSLHTPGQKYQETQYF
TRBD2,TRBJ2-6,21,TRBV7-9,few,TGTGCCAGCAGCTTTTCCCTTAGGACTAGCGGCTTTAGCTCTGGGGCCAACGTCCTGACTTTC,CASSFSLRTSGFSSGANVLTF
NA,TRBJ1-1,14,TRBV6-6,NA,TGTGCCAGTAGCTCCCGTAAAGGACCCTCCCTGGCTTTCTTT,CASSSRKGPSLAFF
TRBD1,TRBJ1-1,16,TRBV18,NA,TGTGCCAGCTCATGGAAGCGCGGGACAGGGTTAATTCAAGCTTTCTTT,CASSWKRGTGLIQAFF
TRBD2,TRBJ2-7,16,TRBV7-2,few,TGTGCCAGCAGCTTATCCCCATCTAGCGGAGTCTACGAGCAGTACTTC,CASSLSPSSGVYEQYF
TRBD2,TRBJ2-1,17,TRBV7-9,NA,TGTGCCAGCAGCTCACTACCGCCTAGCGGCACTAACAATGAGCAGTTCTTC,CASSSLPPSGTNNEQFF
TRBD2,TRBJ2-5,16,TRBV20-1,NA,TGCAGTGCTAGCCGGACTAGCGGGAGTTCCGGAGAGACCCAGTACTTC,CSASRTSGSSGETQYF
TRBD2,TRBJ2-1,14,TRBV10-3,NA,TGTGCCATCAGTGATGCGGGAGGGCGGAATGAGCAGTTCTTC,CAISDAGGRNEQFF
NA,TRBJ1-2,11,TRBV24-1,NA,TGTGCCACCAGTGAGGGCTATGGCTACACCTTC,CATSEGYGYTF
TRBD2,TRBJ2-5,15,TRBV6-1,NA,TGTGCCAGCAGCGGTAGCGGGGTCCCAAAAGAGACCCAGTACTTC,CASSGSGVPKETQYF
NA,TRBJ1-5,16,TRBV21-1,few,TGTGCCAGCAGCTCTCAGGCCAGGGGAGTCGAGGGGCCCCAGCATTTT,CASSSQARGVEGPQHF
TRBD1,TRBJ1-4,15,TRBV7-9,NA,TGTGCCAGCAGCTCTGGACAGGGGGTTAATGAAAAACTGTTTTTT,CASSSGQGVNEKLFF
NA,TRBJ1-4,13,TRBV7-6,NA,TGTGCCAGCAGCCCCAGGGTGGCCGAAAAACTGTTTTTT,CASSPRVAEKLFF
TRBD2,TRBJ2-2,17,TRBV20-1,NA,TGCAGTGCTAGAGATTGGAGCGGACTAGCTAACACCGGGGAGCTGTTTTTT,CSARDWSGLANTGELFF
TRBD2,TRBJ2-3,17,TRBV11-2,NA,TGTGCCAGCAGCCCCCCTCTAGCGGGCTGGAGTCCAGATACGCAGTATTTT,CASSPPLAGWSPDTQYF
NA,TRBJ2-1,15,TRBV7-8,few,TGTGCCAGCAGCTACTTAGTCGGGGACGGCAATGAGCAGTTCTTC,CASSYLVGDGNEQFF
TRBD1,TRBJ1-4,16,TRBV5-1,NA,TGCGCCAGCAGCTGGACAGGGCCCGCAACTAATGAAAAACTGTTTTTT,CASSWTGPATNEKLFF
NA,TRBJ1-1,16,TRBV6-5,NA,TGTGCCAGCAGTTACAGGCCCCGGGACACCCACACTGAAGCTTTCTTT,CASSYRPRDTHTEAFF
NA,TRBJ1-2,14,TRBV28,NA,TGTGCCAGCAGTTTATTCACGGGGTTCTCTGGCTACACCTTC,CASSLFTGFSGYTF
NA,TRBJ2-1,14,TRBV20-1,few,TGCAGTGCTAGTGGTTTGCGGGGCGGCAATGAGCAGTTCTTC,CSASGLRGGNEQFF
NA,TRBJ2-1,15,TRBV5-5,NA,TGTGCCAGCAGCCCCAGTTCTCTTTCCTACAATGAGCAGTTCTTC,CASSPSSLSYNEQFF
NA,TRBJ1-5,14,TRBV7-2,NA,TGTGCCAGCAGCTTCGGACAAACGAATCAGCCCCAGCATTTT,CASSFGQTNQPQHF
NA,TRBJ1-1,12,TRBV7-6,few,TGTGCCAGCAGCCCGGACACCACTGAAGCTTTCTTT,CASSPDTTEAFF
NA,TRBJ2-4,14,TRBV3-1,once,TGTGCCAGCAGCCACTTGCATCGGTGGAACATTCAGTACTTC,CASSHLHRWNIQYF
TRBD1,TRBJ2-1,14,TRBV6-2/TRBV6-3,few,TGTGCCATTCGGACAGGGGGCAGTTACGATGAGCAGTTCTTC,CAIRTGGSYDEQFF
TRBD2,TRBJ2-3,15,TRBV29-1,NA,TGCAGCGCAACGGGACTAGCGGGACACACAGATACGCAGTATTTT,CSATGLAGHTDTQYF
TRBD2,TRBJ2-7,14,TRBV20-1,NA,TGCAGTGGGCGGACTAGCGGGGCCCCCTACGAGCAGTACTTC,CSGRTSGAPYEQYF
NA,TRBJ1-2,12,TRBV20-1,once,TGCAGTGCTCACCGGAAGCCTTATGGCTGCACCTTC,CSAHRKPYGCTF
NA,TRBJ2-2,16,TRBV7-2,NA,TGTGCCAGCAGCCCAGGGATCTCCGGCCCCACCGGGGAGCTGTTTTTT,CASSPGISGPTGELFF
NA,TRBJ1-2,16,TRBV7-9,NA,TGTGCCAGCAGCCCTGGGGAACGGATCCTAAACTATGGCTACACCTTC,CASSPGERILNYGYTF
TRBD2,TRBJ2-1,13,TRBV4-3,NA,TGCGCCAGCAGCCAAGCCCATAGCGGGGGGCAGTTCTTC,CASSQAHSGGQFF
TRBD2,TRBJ2-1,13,TRBV12-3/TRBV12-4,many,TGTGCCAGCAGCCGGGACTATTGGGATGAGCAGTTCTTC,CASSRDYWDEQFF
TRBD1,TRBJ2-4,17,TRBV9,NA,TGTGCCAGCAGCCCCCTCGACAGGGGTTATTCCAAAAACATTCAGTACTTC,CASSPLDRGYSKNIQYF
TRBD1,TRBJ2-1,13,TRBV29-1,NA,TGCAGCGGGAGGGGACAGGATTCGGGTGAGCAGTTCTTC,CSGRGQDSGEQFF
TRBD1,TRBJ2-7,18,TRBV18,NA,TGTGCCAGCTCACCGCCGGGATTGAAACAGGGGGTTCTTCGCGAGCAGTACTTC,CASSPPGLKQGVLREQYF
NA,TRBJ2-7,12,TRBV28,NA,TGTGCCAGCAGCCCCAGCTTCTACGAGCAGTACTTC,CASSPSFYEQYF
NA,TRBJ2-1,16,TRBV15,few,TGTGCCACCAGCAGAGATAGGGCTAGCGTTGCCAATGAGCAGTTCTTC,CATSRDRASVANEQFF
NA,TRBJ2-1,15,TRBV9,NA,TGTGCCAGCAGCGTAGGTCCCGCTGGAGGCAATGAGCAGTTCTTC,CASSVGPAGGNEQFF
NA,TRBJ2-7,14,TRBV20-1,few,TGCAGTGCTGTAGGGACTCGTGTAGACTACGAGCAGTACTTC,CSAVGTRVDYEQYF
TRBD2,TRBJ2-1,13,TRBV2,NA,TGTGCCAGCAGGGCCCTAGCGGGCAATGAGCAGTTCTTC,CASRALAGNEQFF